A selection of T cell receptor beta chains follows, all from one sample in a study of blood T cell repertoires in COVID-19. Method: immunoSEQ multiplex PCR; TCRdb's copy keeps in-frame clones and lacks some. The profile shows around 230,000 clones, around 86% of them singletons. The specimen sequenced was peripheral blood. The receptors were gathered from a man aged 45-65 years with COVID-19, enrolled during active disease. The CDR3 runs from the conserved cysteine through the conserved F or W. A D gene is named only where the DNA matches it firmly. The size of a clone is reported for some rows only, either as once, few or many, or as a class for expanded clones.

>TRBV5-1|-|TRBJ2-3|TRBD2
TGCGCCAGCAGCTACCGGACTAGCGCCGATAGCACAGATACGCAGTATTTT
CASSYRTSADSTDTQYF
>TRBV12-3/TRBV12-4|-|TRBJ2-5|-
TGTGCCAGCAGTGGGGGAGGTAAAGAGACCCAGTACTTC
CASSGGGKETQYF
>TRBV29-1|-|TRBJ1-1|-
TGCAGCGTTGTGGCCGGGGTTGGCACTGAAGCTTTCTTT
CSVVAGVGTEAFF
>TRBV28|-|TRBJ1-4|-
TGTGCCAGCAGTCATGACAGGTTTATTGGTGAAAAACTGTTTTTT
CASSHDRFIGEKLFF
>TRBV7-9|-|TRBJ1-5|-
TGTGCCAGCAGCTTAGGAGGGTTGAATCAGCCCCAGCATTTT
CASSLGGLNQPQHF
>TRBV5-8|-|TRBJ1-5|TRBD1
TGTGCCAGCAGCCGCCAGGGGGATCAGCCCCAGCATTTT
CASSRQGDQPQHF
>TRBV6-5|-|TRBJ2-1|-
TGTGCCAGCAGTTACTCCCCCGGGGGAGGCTACAATGAGCAGTTCTTC
CASSYSPGGGYNEQFF
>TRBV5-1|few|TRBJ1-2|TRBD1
TGCGCCACCAGGACAGGCATGAACTATGGCTACACCTTC
CATRTGMNYGYTF
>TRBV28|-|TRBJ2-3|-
TGTGCCAGCAGTTTGGCACCTTGGCCAGATACGCAGTATTTT
CASSLAPWPDTQYF
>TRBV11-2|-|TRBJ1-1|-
TGTGCCAGCAGCTTCAGTGGGGGGGACACTGAAGCTTTCTTT
CASSFSGGDTEAFF
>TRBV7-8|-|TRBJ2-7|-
TGTGCCACCTCCCGGGGAGGCTACGAGCAGTACTTC
CATSRGGYEQYF
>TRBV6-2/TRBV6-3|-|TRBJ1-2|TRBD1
TGTGCCAGCAGTAGGACAGGAGCGCTTAACTATGGCTACACCTTC
CASSRTGALNYGYTF
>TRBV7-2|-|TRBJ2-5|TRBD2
TGTGCCAGCAGCTTAGGACTAGCGGGAATGGAAGAGACCCAGTACTTC
CASSLGLAGMEETQYF
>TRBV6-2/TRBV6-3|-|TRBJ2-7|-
TGTGCCAGCAGCCATTTCAACTACGAGCAGTACTTC
CASSHFNYEQYF
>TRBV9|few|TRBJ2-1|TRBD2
TGTGCCAGCAGCCTATTAGCGGGAGTCACCTACAATGAGCAGTTCTTC
CASSLLAGVTYNEQFF
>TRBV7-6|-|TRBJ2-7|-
TGTGCCAGCAGCTTAGGGGGCCCAACCTCCTACGAGCAGTACTTC
CASSLGGPTSYEQYF
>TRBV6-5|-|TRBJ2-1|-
TGTGCCAGCAGTTACCGGATGAGCTGGGCAAATAATGAGCAGTTCTTC
CASSYRMSWANNEQFF
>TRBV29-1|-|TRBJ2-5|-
TGCAGCGTCGTCAGGGGAGCCCAAGAGACCCAGTACTTC
CSVVRGAQETQYF
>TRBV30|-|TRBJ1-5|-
TGTGCCTGGAGTACCGAGATCAATCAGCCCCAGCATTTT
CAWSTEINQPQHF
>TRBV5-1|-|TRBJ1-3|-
TGCGCCAGCAGCGCTGGGAGCTCTGGAAACACCATATATTTT
CASSAGSSGNTIYF
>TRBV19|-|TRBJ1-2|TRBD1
TGTGCCAGTAGTATCCTCCCCCGACAGGGCACGAGGTACTATGGCTACACCTTC
CASSILPRQGTRYYGYTF
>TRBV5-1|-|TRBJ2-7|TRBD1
TGCGCCAGCAGCTTGGACATACCGGGACAGGGGGCAGGGGAGCAGTACTTC
CASSLDIPGQGAGEQYF
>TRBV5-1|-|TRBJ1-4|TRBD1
TGCGCCAGCAGCTCCCGACAGGGGAAGGGTGATGAAAAACTGTTTTTT
CASSSRQGKGDEKLFF
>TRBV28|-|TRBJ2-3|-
TGTGCCAGCAGTTTAGCTAGACCAGATACGCAGTATTTT
CASSLARPDTQYF
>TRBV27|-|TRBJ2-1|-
TGTGCCAGCAGCGGGGGAGCGGAAATATACAATGAGCAGTTCTTC
CASSGGAEIYNEQFF
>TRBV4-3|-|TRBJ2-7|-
TGCGCCAGCAGCCAAGATACAGCTTCCTCCTACGAGCAGTACTTC
CASSQDTASSYEQYF
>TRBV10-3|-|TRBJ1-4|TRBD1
TGTGCCTCCCAGGGGGCCTCTAATGAAAAACTGTTTTTT
CASQGASNEKLFF
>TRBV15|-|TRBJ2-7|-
TGTGCCACCAGCAGTCCGTATTCCCCACTAGGGCAGTACTTC
CATSSPYSPLGQYF
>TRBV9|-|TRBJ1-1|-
TGTGCCAGCAGCGTATTGGGGGGGCAAGTGAACACTGAAGCTTTCTTT
CASSVLGGQVNTEAFF
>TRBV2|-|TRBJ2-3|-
TGTGCCAGCAGCATACAGGGTTCTCAGGATACGCAGTATTTT
CASSIQGSQDTQYF